The 4 T cell receptor beta chains in this list originate from one sample, sequenced in a study of cytomegalovirus exposure and HLA in healthy donors (dated by TCRdb to about 2017). The library was generated by the immunoSEQ multiplex PCR assay. A mixture of 60 forward primers for TCR Vbeta segments and 13 reverse primers for TCR Jbeta segments was used in the multiplex PCR. In its TCRdb copy, this immuneACCESS table keeps in-frame sequences only and misses some clones. Where compared with another copy, unresolved V genes explain less than half of these, and the others have no known cause. This sample lists tens of thousands of clones; approximately 68% were detected once. The top ten clones comprise about 6% of the sample. The sample comprised PBMCs. The receptors derive from a boy younger than 18 in good health and CMV-seropositive.

V gene TRBV29-1 combines with J gene TRBJ1-5; perhaps TRBD1 as D (6 bases). The CDR3 runs to 13 residues. V lost 2 bases and J lost 6, with 11 bases in between. Germline V gives CDR1 SQVTM, CDR2 ANQGSEA. The CDR3 sequence: CSVEFQGSQPQHF. For the CDR3, the DNA is TGCAGCGTTGAATTTCAGGGGAGTCAGCCCCAGCATTTT.

This sequence joins TRBV5-4 and TRBJ2-1; 13 bases align to TRBD2. V lost 4 bases, J lost 7 bases, and 8 bases stayed unmatched. The CDR3 spans 16 residues. The germline V gene has CDR1 SGHNT and CDR2 YYREEE (reference sequence). The CDR3 DNA reads as TGTGCCAGCAGCCCCCCCGGGACTAGCGGGGATAATGAGCAGTTCTTC. Its protein is CASSPPGTSGDNEQFF.

The genes are TRBV7-2 and TRBJ1-2, with D possibly matching TRBD1 (5 bases). Trimming removed 6 bases at V and 3 bases at J, with 14 bases between. The CDR3 extends over 14 amino acids. From germline, CDR1 is SGHTA and CDR2 FQGNSA. The CDR3 loop is CASRSAQADYGYTF. The DNA for the CDR3 is TGTGCCAGCAGATCTGCACAGGCGGACTATGGCTACACCTTC.

CDR3 sequence reads: CASSLTGVRDTQYF. The CDR3 DNA reads as TGTGCCAGCAGCTTAACAGGGGTCAGAGATACGCAGTATTTT. The chain combines TRBV7-3 with TRBJ2-3, with D tentatively TRBD1 (5 bases). Germline loops: CDR1 SGHTA, CDR2 FQGTGA. The germline V and J ends were trimmed by 0 bases and 5 bases, with 9 bases remaining between them. The CDR3 contains 14 residues.